This is a list of T cell receptor beta chains from one sample in a study of CXCR3-negative and CXCR3-positive naive CD8 T cells. TCRdb reprocessed the 5' RACE reads; each CDR3 protein has one entry and no DNA is given. This sample's clone table lists about 63,000 distinct CDR3 sequences. Sequenced sample: naive CXCR3+ CD8+ T cells from blood. These receptors came from a human donor in good health. Some clones in this sample may be carry-over from other donors' samples. Each CDR3 is given with its conserved first and last residue.

V	J	CDR3
TRBV28	TRBJ2-1	CASSLPSGSSYNEQFF
TRBV4-1	TRBJ2-2	CASSQDPTATGELFF
TRBV4-3	TRBJ1-1	CASSQGRDRGTEAFF
TRBV20-1	TRBJ2-2	CSARMAGELFF
TRBV29-1	TRBJ2-1	CSVEDLARETNEQFF
TRBV12-3/TRBV12-4	TRBJ1-5	CASSLMAGSQPQHF
TRBV7-9	TRBJ2-7	CASSAGGGEQYF
TRBV5-1	TRBJ2-7	CASSLYPSAGEQYF
TRBV29-1	TRBJ1-2	CSVANSDRWENYGYTF
TRBV27	TRBJ1-2	CASRPGGRSGNGYTF
TRBV7-2	TRBJ1-4	CASSLAGQGLLNEKLFF